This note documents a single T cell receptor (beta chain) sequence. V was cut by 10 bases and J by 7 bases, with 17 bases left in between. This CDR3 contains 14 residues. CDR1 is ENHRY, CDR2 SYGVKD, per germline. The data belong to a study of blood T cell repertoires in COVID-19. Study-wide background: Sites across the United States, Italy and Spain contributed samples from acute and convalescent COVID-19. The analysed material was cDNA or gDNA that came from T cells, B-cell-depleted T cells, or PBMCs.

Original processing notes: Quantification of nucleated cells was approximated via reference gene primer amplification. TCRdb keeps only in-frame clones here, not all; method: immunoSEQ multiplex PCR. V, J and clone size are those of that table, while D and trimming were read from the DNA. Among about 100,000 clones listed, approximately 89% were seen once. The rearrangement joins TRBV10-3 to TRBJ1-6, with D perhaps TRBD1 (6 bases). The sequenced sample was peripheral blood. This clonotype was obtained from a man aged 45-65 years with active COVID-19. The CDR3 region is CATGHRENNSPLHF. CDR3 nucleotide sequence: TGTGCCACCGGACACAGGGAAAACAATTCACCCCTCCACTTT.